This TCR beta chain was identified in a study of T and B cells in COVID-19 patients. The germline gives CDR1 SGHRS, CDR2 YFSETQ. The ends were cut back, 0 bases at V and 3 bases at J, with 18 bases in the middle. This CDR3 contains 17 residues. From blood, roughly 250-550 ng of genomic DNA served as TRB template. Comment on this clonotype: Antigen: not known.

General study findings and limits: There were some 2,500 TCR clusters exclusive to the recovered cohort, a few dozen with low generation probability.

Multiplex PCR with BIOMED2 TRB-A/B primer pools amplified TRB rearrangements. One entry per CDR3 protein, called by TCRdb with MiXCR from the multiplex PCR reads. The table lists roughly 15,000 distinct CDR3 sequences, approximately 30% of them singletons, with less than 4.5% in the top ten. What was sequenced was blood. The TCR originated in a human donor who had recovered from COVID-19. The chain couples TRBV5-1 to TRBJ1-2, with a weak D call TRBD1 (6 bases). CDR3 coding DNA: TGCGCCAGCAGCTTGGCTATAGCGGGGGGGCAGGACTATGGCTACACCTTC. Translation: CASSLAIAGGQDYGYTF. Full variable domain (rest looked up from reference TRBV5-1 and TRBJ1-2): KAGVTQTPRYLIKTRGQQVTLSCSPISGHRSVSWYQQTPGQGLQFLFEYFSETQRNKGNFPGRFSGRQFSNSRSEMNVSTLELGDSALYLCASSLAIAGGQDYGYTFGSGTRLTVV.